The 19 T cell receptor beta chains in this list originate from one sample, sequenced in a study of blood T cell repertoires in COVID-19. TCRdb's copy holds only in-frame clones and misses some; the assay was immunoSEQ multiplex PCR. In the table there are around 300,000 clones, roughly nine tenths of which are singletons. The sequenced material came from PBMCs or T cells enriched from blood (not recorded which). These receptors all stem from a woman between 18 and 29 years old who had recovered from COVID-19.

This chain uses TRBV15 with TRBJ1-3, with D maybe TRBD1 (6 bases). Trimming stripped 8 bases from V and 0 bases from J, with 20 bases between. Germline V gene lookup returns CDR1 LNHNV and CDR2 YYDKDF (reference sequence). This CDR3 is built from 17 residues. CDR3 sequence reads: CATSLAGQFYSGNTIYF. The CDR3 DNA follows: TGTGCCACCTCACTGGCTGGACAGTTCTACTCTGGAAACACCATATATTTT.

The V and J genes are TRBV3-1 (or the pseudogene TRBV3-2) and TRBJ1-1; no clear D. V was clipped by 6 bases and J by 1 base, with 12 bases between them. The CDR3 extends over 14 amino acids. Per germline, CDR1 LGHDT and CDR2 YNNKEL (reference sequence). The CDR3 loop is CASSSSGSNTEAFF. In nucleotides, the CDR3 is TGTGCCAGCAGTAGCTCGGGGTCGAACACTGAAGCTTTCTTT.

The chain has TRBV19 and TRBJ1-5; 7 bases fit TRBD1. The V gene end was trimmed by 7 bases and the J gene end by 4 bases; junction bases not matched to a gene: 10. CDR3 length: 15 amino acids. Germline CDR1 reads LNHDA; CDR2 reads SQIVND (reference sequence). CDR3 coding DNA: TGTGCCAGTAACCCCCGGGACAGACCAAATCAGCCCCAGCATTTT. It encodes CASNPRDRPNQPQHF.

In regard to this clone: Different DNA sequences within this sample yield the same CDR3. This chain connects TRBV7-9 to TRBJ1-2, with D hard to call. The V gene's germline CDR1 is SEHNR and CDR2 FQNEAQ (reference sequence). The CDR3 extends over 13 amino acids. V lost 1 base, J lost 4 bases, and 7 bases lay in between. CDR3: CASSLGQSYGYTF. CDR3 coding DNA: TGTGCCAGCAGCTTAGGGCAGTCCTATGGCTACACCTTC. The full variable domain, with the rest looked up from reference TRBV7-9 and TRBJ1-2, is DTGVSQNPRHKITKRGQNVTFRCDPISEHNRLYWYRQTLGQGPEFLTYFQNEAQLEKSRLLSDRFSAERPKGSFSTLEIQRTEQGDSAMYLCASSLGQSYGYTFGSGTRLTVV.

The chain carries TRBV18 and TRBJ1-1, with D perhaps matching TRBD1 (5 bases). There are 16 residues in the CDR3. Germline assignment: CDR1 KGHSH and CDR2 LQKENI. V lost 5 bases and J 2 bases, leaving 18 bases between the germline ends. The CDR3 sequence is CASSDSDWAINTEAFF. DNA for the CDR3: TGTGCCAGCTCAGACAGTGATTGGGCCATCAACACTGAAGCTTTCTTT.

CDR3: CASSSFVPGANVLTF. CDR3 nucleotides: TGTGCCAGCAGTTCCTTCGTCCCTGGGGCCAACGTCCTGACTTTC. V gene TRBV27 combines with J gene TRBJ2-6; no firm D call. Per germline, CDR1 MNHEY and CDR2 SMNVEV (reference sequence). The CDR3 has 15 amino acids. The V gene lost 4 bases and the J gene lost 2 bases, with 9 bases spanning the gap.

The J gene is TRBJ1-5, the V gene TRBV6-5; the D is unclear. Germline CDR1 reads MNHEY; CDR2 reads SVGAGI. CDR3 size: 14 residues. Trimming stripped 8 bases from V and 4 bases from J, with 15 bases between. As DNA, the CDR3 is TGTGCCAGCGATACTTCCGGGAAAAATCAGCCCCAGCATTTT. It codes for CASDTSGKNQPQHF.

V usage is TRBV4-1 and J usage is TRBJ2-1; 7 nucleotides align to TRBD2. The CDR3 is made up of 13 amino acids. The junction had 3 bases not matched to a gene; V was cut back by 3 bases and J by 7 bases. Germline-derived CDR1 and CDR2 are MGHRA and YSYEKL. The CDR3 region is CASSQTGGNEQFF. CDR3 nucleotides: TGCGCCAGCAGCCAGACGGGGGGTAATGAGCAGTTCTTC.

This rearrangement joins TRBV3-1 (or the pseudogene TRBV3-2) to TRBJ1-5; D might be TRBD1 (5 bases). The length of the CDR3 is 14 residues. V lost 5 bases and J lost 4, with 12 bases in between. CDR1 is LGHDT and CDR2 is YNNKEL in the germline V gene (reference sequence). The CDR3 region is CASSLGLVNQPQHF. Written as DNA, the CDR3 is TGTGCCAGCAGCTTGGGACTGGTAAATCAGCCCCAGCATTTT.

V usage is TRBV5-1 and J usage is TRBJ2-3, with 7 bases matching TRBD1. From germline, CDR1 is SGHRS and CDR2 YFSETQ. This CDR3 has 13 residues. Unmatched junction bases numbered 3, after V lost 2 bases and J lost 6 bases. CDR3 sequence (DNA): TGCGCCAGCAGCTTACAGGGGATCGATACGCAGTATTTT. As protein: CASSLQGIDTQYF.

This clone was detected once. The V call is TRBV29-1, the J call TRBJ1-1; D possibly corresponds to TRBD1 (5 bases). The CDR3 covers 10 residues. CDR1 and CDR2 (germline): SQVTM, ANQGSEA. The CDR3 spells CAGTNTEAFF. In DNA form, the CDR3 reads TGCGCGGGGACGAACACTGAAGCTTTCTTT.

The chain links TRBV2 to TRBJ1-1, with unresolved D. The CDR3 is 15 residues long. Germline V CDR1 and CDR2: SNHLY, FYNNEI. Trimming removed 3 bases from V and 1 base from J, with 12 bases in between. The chain's CDR3 is CASSDYPVKNTEAFF. DNA for the CDR3: TGTGCCAGCAGTGATTACCCAGTAAAGAACACTGAAGCTTTCTTT.

V is TRBV7-3 and J is TRBJ1-2; 7 nucleotides agree with TRBD1. This CDR3 has 15 residues. J gave up 1 base and V 4 bases, and 6 bases lay outside the gene matches. From germline, CDR1 is SGHTA and CDR2 FQGTGA. In DNA, the CDR3 is TGTGCCAGCAGCTCGAGGGACAGATATAACTATGGCTACACCTTC. This translates into CASSSRDRYNYGYTF.

V gene TRBV5-1 combines with J gene TRBJ1-1; D perhaps matches TRBD1 (5 bases). V was clipped by 1 base and J by 7 bases, with 11 bases between them. Germline loops: CDR1 SGHRS, CDR2 YFSETQ. The CDR3 consists of 13 residues. CDR3 amino acids: CASSLMGPNEAFF. Here the CDR3 DNA reads TGCGCCAGCAGCTTGATGGGGCCGAATGAAGCTTTCTTT.

V and J are TRBV28 and TRBJ1-6; a weak D match, TRBD1 (5 bases). CDR1 and CDR2 from the germline V gene are MDHEN and SYDVKM. The CDR3 spans 15 residues. V shed 6 bases and J shed 7 bases, with 16 bases lying between them. In DNA form, the CDR3 reads TGTGCCAGCAGACAAGGAGGGGCTAGAAATTCACCCCTCCACTTT. Residues: CASRQGGARNSPLHF.

The rearrangement joins TRBV30 to TRBJ1-2, with 9 bases matching TRBD1. After removal of 4 bases from V and 6 bases from J, the junction contained 9 bases not matched to a gene. The germline gives CDR1 GTSNPN, CDR2 SVGIG (reference sequence). The CDR3 is 14 residues long. The CDR3 loop reads CAWTATGTGNGYTF. For the CDR3, the DNA is TGTGCCTGGACCGCGACCGGGACAGGGAATGGCTACACCTTC.

V is TRBV4-1 and J is TRBJ1-5, with 8 bases fitting TRBD1. With V trimmed by 0 bases and J by 0 bases, 16 bases remained unmatched. Germline V gives CDR1 MGHRA, CDR2 YSYEKL. There are 21 residues in the CDR3. CDR3 sequence: CASSQDPLRTGTYDSNQPQHF. Here the CDR3 DNA reads TGCGCCAGCAGCCAAGATCCCCTCCGGACAGGGACCTACGATAGCAATCAGCCCCAGCATTTT.

The rearrangement links TRBV2 to TRBJ2-2, with 7 bases matching TRBD1. There are 15 residues in the CDR3. Germline values: CDR1 SNHLY, CDR2 FYNNEI. Germline trimming cut 2 bases from V and 4 bases from J; bases unmatched to any gene: 4. The CDR3 DNA sequence: TGTGCCAGCAGTGAAATGGACAGGTCCACCGGGGAGCTGTTTTTT. Amino acid sequence: CASSEMDRSTGELFF.

CDR3 region: CASSYPGANEAFF. CDR3 bases: TGTGCCAGCTCATATCCAGGCGCTAATGAAGCTTTCTTT. V usage is TRBV11-3 and J usage is TRBJ1-1; D is unclear. Germline V gene data show CDR1 as SGHNT and CDR2 as YENEEA. The CDR3 runs to 13 residues. V was cut by 8 bases and J by 7 bases, with 17 bases left in between.